These T cell receptor beta chains were read from a single sample in a study of CD8+CD57+ T cells in acquired aplastic anemia. TCRdb recomputed calls from the reads with MiXCR, one row per CDR3 protein. The table lists 150,000 to 200,000 distinct CDR3 sequences, about 50% of them singletons. Specimen: sorted CD4+, CD8+, or CD8+CD57+ T cells (not recorded which) from PBMCs. These receptors all come from a human donor with aplastic anemia. CDR3s include the opening cysteine and the closing phenylalanine or tryptophan. Fields, in order: CDR3 DNA, CDR3 protein, V gene, D gene, clone size, J gene, CDR3 length. The D gene is left open where the match is weak. The size of a clone is reported for some rows only, either as once, few or many, or as a class for expanded clones.

CDR3 DNA: TGCAGTGCTAAGGTCGAGGGGTCACCCCTCCACTTT
CDR3 protein: CSAKVEGSPLHF
V gene: TRBV20-1
D gene: NA
clone size: NA
J gene: TRBJ1-6
CDR3 length: 12

CDR3 DNA: TGCAGCGTTGAGGCCAGGGAGCTGTTTTTT
CDR3 protein: CSVEARELFF
V gene: TRBV29-1
D gene: NA
clone size: NA
J gene: TRBJ2-2
CDR3 length: 10

CDR3 DNA: TGCAGTGCTCGAGGGCGGACCGGGGAGCTGTTTTTT
CDR3 protein: CSARGRTGELFF
V gene: TRBV20-1
D gene: NA
clone size: NA
J gene: TRBJ2-2
CDR3 length: 12

CDR3 DNA: TGTGCCAGCAGTGTAGGGCTAGGGGGGAAGAGCTCCTACGAGCAGTACTTC
CDR3 protein: CASSVGLGGKSSYEQYF
V gene: TRBV2
D gene: NA
clone size: many
J gene: TRBJ2-7
CDR3 length: 17

CDR3 DNA: TGCAGCGTTGTTTTCTTTTCGGGGCAGAGGGAGCAGTACTTC
CDR3 protein: CSVVFFSGQREQYF
V gene: TRBV29-1
D gene: NA
clone size: NA
J gene: TRBJ2-7
CDR3 length: 14

CDR3 DNA: TGCAGCGTTCGGTTGACAGGTCACGGGGAGCTGTTTTTT
CDR3 protein: CSVRLTGHGELFF
V gene: TRBV29-1
D gene: NA
clone size: NA
J gene: TRBJ2-2
CDR3 length: 13

CDR3 DNA: TGTGCCAGCAGCAGCACTACGACAGAGGCTTTCTTT
CDR3 protein: CASSSTTTEAFF
V gene: TRBV7-9
D gene: NA
clone size: NA
J gene: TRBJ1-1
CDR3 length: 12

CDR3 DNA: TGTGCCAGCAGGATATCGATGAACACTGAAGCTTTCTTT
CDR3 protein: CASRISMNTEAFF
V gene: TRBV7-9
D gene: NA
clone size: many
J gene: TRBJ1-1
CDR3 length: 13

CDR3 DNA: TGCAGTGCCACCGGACAGGGGGCGGACACTGAAGCTTTCTTT
CDR3 protein: CSATGQGADTEAFF
V gene: TRBV20-1
D gene: TRBD1
clone size: many
J gene: TRBJ1-1
CDR3 length: 14

CDR3 DNA: TGCGCCAGCAGCCAACAAATGAATAGACAGAAAGCCTACGAGCAGTACTTC
CDR3 protein: CASSQQMNRQKAYEQYF
V gene: TRBV4-1
D gene: NA
clone size: NA
J gene: TRBJ2-7
CDR3 length: 17

CDR3 DNA: TGTGCCAGCAGAACCGGACAGCAACTCTCACCCCTCCACTTT
CDR3 protein: CASRTGQQLSPLHF
V gene: TRBV25-1
D gene: NA
clone size: NA
J gene: TRBJ1-6
CDR3 length: 14

CDR3 DNA: TGTGCCAGCAGCGTAGGGGGTCGGACTGAAGCTTTCTTT
CDR3 protein: CASSVGGRTEAFF
V gene: TRBV9
D gene: NA
clone size: many
J gene: TRBJ1-1
CDR3 length: 13

CDR3 DNA: TGTGCCAGCAGCCCCGACTTGTCTATGGAGACCCAGTACTTC
CDR3 protein: CASSPDLSMETQYF
V gene: TRBV9
D gene: NA
clone size: many
J gene: TRBJ2-5
CDR3 length: 14

CDR3 DNA: TGTGCCAGTAGTTCACAGGGGGCGCGCTACGAGCATTTT
CDR3 protein: CASSSQGARYEHF
V gene: TRBV19
D gene: TRBD1
clone size: once
J gene: TRBJ1-5
CDR3 length: 13

CDR3 DNA: TGTGCCACCAGACTAGCGGGAGCTGGCAATGAGCAGTTCTTC
CDR3 protein: CATRLAGAGNEQFF
V gene: TRBV24-1
D gene: TRBD2
clone size: many
J gene: TRBJ2-1
CDR3 length: 14

CDR3 DNA: TGTGCCAGCAGCGTAGCGGGGTGCCAGGAGACCCAGTACTTC
CDR3 protein: CASSVAGCQETQYF
V gene: TRBV9
D gene: NA
clone size: NA
J gene: TRBJ2-5
CDR3 length: 14

CDR3 DNA: TGCGCCAGCAGCCCAAGGGGGCAAGGAAACACCATATATTTT
CDR3 protein: CASSPRGQGNTIYF
V gene: TRBV4-3
D gene: TRBD1
clone size: few
J gene: TRBJ1-3
CDR3 length: 14

CDR3 DNA: TGTGCCAGCAGCTACGACAGGGGCACAGATACGCAGTATTTT
CDR3 protein: CASSYDRGTDTQYF
V gene: TRBV7-2
D gene: TRBD1
clone size: NA
J gene: TRBJ2-3
CDR3 length: 14

CDR3 DNA: TGTGCCAGCAGCTTGCAGGCTTTCACCTACGAGCAGTACTTC
CDR3 protein: CASSLQAFTYEQYF
V gene: TRBV5-4
D gene: NA
clone size: NA
J gene: TRBJ2-7
CDR3 length: 14

CDR3 DNA: TGTGCCAGCAGCTTGGCCAATTCTCTGGCGCAGTATTTT
CDR3 protein: CASSLANSLAQYF
V gene: TRBV5-6
D gene: NA
clone size: NA
J gene: TRBJ2-3
CDR3 length: 13

CDR3 DNA: TGTGCCAGCAGGCGGGACAGCCGCGACTACACCTTC
CDR3 protein: CASRRDSRDYTF
V gene: TRBV5-6
D gene: TRBD1
clone size: NA
J gene: TRBJ1-2
CDR3 length: 12

CDR3 DNA: TGCGCCAGCAGCGGGGTGCTCACGGTGGGGCAAGAGACCCAGTACTTC
CDR3 protein: CASSGVLTVGQETQYF
V gene: TRBV5-1
D gene: NA
clone size: many
J gene: TRBJ2-5
CDR3 length: 16

CDR3 DNA: TGTGCCAGCAGTGTCACCGGGACTACCAACAATGAGCAGTTCTTC
CDR3 protein: CASSVTGTTNNEQFF
V gene: TRBV28
D gene: TRBD2
clone size: few
J gene: TRBJ2-1
CDR3 length: 15

CDR3 DNA: TGTGCCAGCAGCTCTTTGAACGGGGGGGAGCAGTACTTC
CDR3 protein: CASSSLNGGEQYF
V gene: TRBV7-3
D gene: TRBD2
clone size: NA
J gene: TRBJ2-7
CDR3 length: 13

CDR3 DNA: TGCGCCAGCAGCCAAATGCCGGGACAGTCTTTCGGGTACTTC
CDR3 protein: CASSQMPGQSFGYF
V gene: TRBV4-1
D gene: TRBD1
clone size: many
J gene: TRBJ2-7
CDR3 length: 14

CDR3 DNA: TGTGCCAGCAGCGGGCGGGACAGGGGGGACTATGGCTACACCTTC
CDR3 protein: CASSGRDRGDYGYTF
V gene: TRBV11-2
D gene: TRBD1
clone size: many
J gene: TRBJ1-2
CDR3 length: 15

CDR3 DNA: TGTGCCAGCAGTGTGGAGGGGCGGCGAGCTGAAGCTTTCTTT
CDR3 protein: CASSVEGRRAEAFF
V gene: TRBV2
D gene: NA
clone size: NA
J gene: TRBJ1-1
CDR3 length: 14

CDR3 DNA: TGTGCCAGTAGTATAGTTTTGAGCGGGAGCCCCTACAATGAGCAGTTCTTC
CDR3 protein: CASSIVLSGSPYNEQFF
V gene: TRBV19
D gene: TRBD2
clone size: few
J gene: TRBJ2-1
CDR3 length: 17

CDR3 DNA: TGTGCCAGCAGCTTAGTAGAGGCGTGGAGCACAGATACGCAGTATTTT
CDR3 protein: CASSLVEAWSTDTQYF
V gene: TRBV11-2
D gene: NA
clone size: once
J gene: TRBJ2-3
CDR3 length: 16

CDR3 DNA: TGTGCCACCAGCAGCGCCGGGACAGGGGAGTCACCCCTCCACTTT
CDR3 protein: CATSSAGTGESPLHF
V gene: TRBV15
D gene: TRBD1
clone size: few
J gene: TRBJ1-6
CDR3 length: 15

CDR3 DNA: TGCAGCGTTGAAGAGAGCAGGGTGGACACTGAAGCTTTCTTT
CDR3 protein: CSVEESRVDTEAFF
V gene: TRBV29-1
D gene: NA
clone size: many
J gene: TRBJ1-1
CDR3 length: 14

CDR3 DNA: TGTGCCATCAGTGGGGCCAAGCCCTCCTATAATTCACCCCTCCACTTT
CDR3 protein: CAISGAKPSYNSPLHF
V gene: TRBV10-3
D gene: NA
clone size: NA
J gene: TRBJ1-6
CDR3 length: 16

CDR3 DNA: TGCGCCAGCAGCTTGTCTGGGACAGAGCAGTATTTT
CDR3 protein: CASSLSGTEQYF
V gene: TRBV5-1
D gene: TRBD1
clone size: many
J gene: TRBJ2-3
CDR3 length: 12

CDR3 DNA: TGTGCCAGCAGCGTAGAATCCCGCGCCAACTATGGCTACACCTTC
CDR3 protein: CASSVESRANYGYTF
V gene: TRBV9
D gene: NA
clone size: many
J gene: TRBJ1-2
CDR3 length: 15

CDR3 DNA: TGTGCCAGTAGTATCGGGCGGGATCTCTCTGGAAACACCATATATTTT
CDR3 protein: CASSIGRDLSGNTIYF
V gene: TRBV7-2
D gene: NA
clone size: NA
J gene: TRBJ1-3
CDR3 length: 16

CDR3 DNA: TGTGCCAGCAGTTCACCGACAGCACCAGCTAACTATGGCTACACCTTC
CDR3 protein: CASSSPTAPANYGYTF
V gene: TRBV6-1
D gene: NA
clone size: few
J gene: TRBJ1-2
CDR3 length: 16

CDR3 DNA: TGTGCCAGCAGCTTCGGAACTGGACAGGGGGCCTACGAGCAGTACTTC
CDR3 protein: CASSFGTGQGAYEQYF
V gene: TRBV7-6
D gene: TRBD1
clone size: NA
J gene: TRBJ2-7
CDR3 length: 16

CDR3 DNA: TGTGCCAGCACGGACGGGATAGGGGATGAGCAGTTCTTC
CDR3 protein: CASTDGIGDEQFF
V gene: TRBV2
D gene: NA
clone size: NA
J gene: TRBJ2-1
CDR3 length: 13

CDR3 DNA: TGTGCCAGCAGCTTAACGGGGAGGGCAGGGGGCACAGATACGCAGTATTTT
CDR3 protein: CASSLTGRAGGTDTQYF
V gene: TRBV7-3
D gene: NA
clone size: many
J gene: TRBJ2-3
CDR3 length: 17

CDR3 DNA: TGTGCCAGTAGTATTTGGCCGTGGGGCACAGATACGCAGTATTTT
CDR3 protein: CASSIWPWGTDTQYF
V gene: TRBV19
D gene: NA
clone size: NA
J gene: TRBJ2-3
CDR3 length: 15

CDR3 DNA: TGCAGTGCTAGGGGCCCCGGGACAGCTGGAAACACCATATATTTT
CDR3 protein: CSARGPGTAGNTIYF
V gene: TRBV20-1
D gene: TRBD1
clone size: NA
J gene: TRBJ1-3
CDR3 length: 15

CDR3 DNA: TGTGCCAGCAGTACAACAGGGGTTCGAGGGGAGCTGTTTTTT
CDR3 protein: CASSTTGVRGELFF
V gene: TRBV19
D gene: TRBD1
clone size: NA
J gene: TRBJ2-2
CDR3 length: 14

CDR3 DNA: TGTGCCAGTAGTATAGTTACAATAGCCGAAAACATTCAGTACTTC
CDR3 protein: CASSIVTIAENIQYF
V gene: TRBV19
D gene: NA
clone size: NA
J gene: TRBJ2-4
CDR3 length: 15

CDR3 DNA: TGCAGCGCCCCCCTTCCTTCGAACACCGGGGAGCTGTTTTTT
CDR3 protein: CSAPLPSNTGELFF
V gene: TRBV29-1
D gene: NA
clone size: NA
J gene: TRBJ2-2
CDR3 length: 14

CDR3 DNA: TGTGCCTGGAGTATGTACAGGGACTACGAGCAGTACTTC
CDR3 protein: CAWSMYRDYEQYF
V gene: TRBV30
D gene: NA
clone size: many
J gene: TRBJ2-7
CDR3 length: 13

CDR3 DNA: TGTGCCAGCAGTGAAGAAGCTAGCAGTGGGATAGGGAGACCAGATACGCAGTATTTT
CDR3 protein: CASSEEASSGIGRPDTQYF
V gene: TRBV25-1
D gene: NA
clone size: NA
J gene: TRBJ2-3
CDR3 length: 19

CDR3 DNA: TGTGCCAGCTCGGAGGTTCTCAATCAGCCCCAGCATTTT
CDR3 protein: CASSEVLNQPQHF
V gene: TRBV6-1
D gene: NA
clone size: NA
J gene: TRBJ1-5
CDR3 length: 13

CDR3 DNA: TGTGCCAGTACCCTGGACAGCTATGGCTACACCTTC
CDR3 protein: CASTLDSYGYTF
V gene: TRBV19
D gene: NA
clone size: NA
J gene: TRBJ1-2
CDR3 length: 12

CDR3 DNA: TGTGCCAGCACTGAACACCTTGAAGCTTTCTTT
CDR3 protein: CASTEHLEAFF
V gene: TRBV25-1
D gene: NA
clone size: NA
J gene: TRBJ1-1
CDR3 length: 11

CDR3 DNA: TGCGCCAGCAGTGCCGGGACCAAGAACACCGGGGAGCTGTTTTTT
CDR3 protein: CASSAGTKNTGELFF
V gene: TRBV10-2
D gene: NA
clone size: NA
J gene: TRBJ2-2
CDR3 length: 15

CDR3 DNA: TGTGCCAGCAGCAGGACAGGGGTCAGCGAGCAGTACTTC
CDR3 protein: CASSRTGVSEQYF
V gene: TRBV7-8
D gene: TRBD1
clone size: once
J gene: TRBJ2-7
CDR3 length: 13